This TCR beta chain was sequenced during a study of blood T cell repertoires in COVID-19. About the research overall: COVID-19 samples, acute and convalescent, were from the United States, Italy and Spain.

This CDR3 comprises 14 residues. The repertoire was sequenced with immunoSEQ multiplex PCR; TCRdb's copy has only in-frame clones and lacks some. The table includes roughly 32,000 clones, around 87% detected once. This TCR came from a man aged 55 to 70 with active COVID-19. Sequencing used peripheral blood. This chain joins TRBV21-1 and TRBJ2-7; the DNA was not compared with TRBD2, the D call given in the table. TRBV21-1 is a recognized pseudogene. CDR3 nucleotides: TGTGCCAGCAGAAAGGAGGGGGGGACTTACGAGCAGTACTTC. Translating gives CASRKEGGTYEQYF.